The sequence of this T cell receptor beta chain was determined in a study of T cell clonality in common variable immunodeficiency. Clones were read by immunoSEQ multiplex PCR, and TCRdb kept only the in-frame ones, dropping some. This sample comprises 40,000 to 45,000 clones, none seen once only. The germline gives CDR1 SGHRS, CDR2 YFSETQ. V was pared by 5 bases and J by 5 bases, with 10 bases of the junction left unmatched. The CDR3 runs to 16 residues. This clone was counted at least ten times. Its cognate antigen is unknown. The read is 3 residues too short to cover the CDR3 end, so that end is filled in from the germline J gene. Most patients and controls had Caucasian heritage. Blood samples were heparinized, 5 to 8 ml per donor. Study results and limitations: Shared TCRbeta clones were fewer between CVID subjects than controls. CVID patient heterogeneity limited repertoire-clinical complication correlations.

The chain links TRBV5-1 to TRBJ2-2; 9 nucleotides line up with TRBD1. This receptor was obtained from a person aged 18 to 70 in good health. The sequencing sample was made of peripheral blood mononuclear cells. The DNA read from the CDR3 is TGCGCCAGCAGAAGAACAGGGACAGGGAGTACCGGGGAG. This gives the protein CASRRTGTGSTGE. The CDR3 in its entirety is CASRRTGTGSTGELFF.